This TCR beta chain was sequenced in a study of blood T cell repertoires in COVID-19. All enrollees were about 18 to 89 years old and from under 25 US areas. Authors' processing steps: Reference gene primer amplification in the assay estimated nucleated cell counts. Using immunoSEQ multiplex PCR, the repertoire was profiled, and TCRdb retains in-frame clones only, with some absent. The V and J calls and clone size are taken from that table; D and trimming were inferred from the DNA. The sample gives fewer than 500,000 clones, around 89% of which show up once; approximately 1% is in the top ten. J was trimmed by 0 bases and V by 5 bases; bases with no gene match: 14. The CDR3 totals 19 residues. From germline, CDR1 is KGHDR and CDR2 SFDVKD.

The sequence was collected from a woman aged 30 to 39 with acute COVID-19. The gene calls are TRBV24-1 and TRBJ2-3, with TRBD2 matching 9 bases. The specimen sequenced was PBMCs or T cells enriched from blood (not recorded which). The chain's CDR3 is CATSVLSGGTPSSTDTQYF. CDR3 bases: TGTGCCACCAGTGTATTGAGCGGGGGGACACCATCTAGCACAGATACGCAGTATTTT.